What follows are 21 T cell receptor beta chains derived from one specimen sequenced in a study of blood T cell repertoires in COVID-19. TCRdb's table, derived via immunoSEQ multiplex PCR, lists solely in-frame clones and lacks some. The profile shows approximately 15,000 clones, about 90% of them singletons. Sample: peripheral blood. The receptors were gathered from a man aged 55 to 70 with active COVID-19.

The CDR3, as DNA: TGTGCCAGCAGCTCCCCGGGCAGGGGGCTCGGGGAGCTGTTTTTT. This translates into CASSSPGRGLGELFF. The V and J genes are TRBV5-4 and TRBJ2-2, with 8 bases that match TRBD1. Germline CDR1 is SGHNT and CDR2 is YYREEE (reference sequence). This CDR3 has 15 residues. V lost 3 bases, J lost 7 bases, and 8 bases stayed unmatched.

In its sample, this clone was seen once. In DNA form, the CDR3 reads TGTGCCAGCAGAGACAGGGGGTATAATGAAAAACTGTTTTTT. Protein sequence: CASRDRGYNEKLFF. The genes are TRBV3-1 (or the pseudogene TRBV3-2) and TRBJ1-4; 9 positions agree with TRBD1. CDR3 length equals 14 residues. Looked up from germline, CDR1 is LGHDT and CDR2 is YNNKEL (reference sequence). Trimming removed 6 bases from V and 4 bases from J; junction bases left unmatched: 3.

The V gene is TRBV28, the J gene TRBJ2-5; 9 bases match TRBD1. The CDR3 contains 16 residues. With V trimmed by 2 bases and J by 5 bases, 9 bases remained unmatched. Germline CDR1 and CDR2: MDHEN and SYDVKM. CDR3 loop: CASSLGGTGRGETQYF. The CDR3 DNA reads TGTGCCAGCAGTTTAGGAGGGACAGGGAGGGGCGAGACCCAGTACTTC.

The V call is TRBV2, the J call TRBJ1-5; 8 positions agree with TRBD1. The CDR3 extends over 14 amino acids. Germline CDR1 is SNHLY and CDR2 is FYNNEI. Trimming removed 8 bases from V and 7 bases from J; junction bases left unmatched: 10. CDR3 sequence (DNA): TGTGCCAGCGGACAGGGTTTATTTGGACAGCCCCAGCATTTT. This gives the protein CASGQGLFGQPQHF.

The chain employs TRBV13 and TRBJ2-7, with D perhaps TRBD2 (6 bases). CDR3 length: 12 residues. CDR1 is PRHDT and CDR2 is FYEKMQ in the germline V gene (reference sequence). V was cut by 4 bases and J by 6 bases, with 10 bases left in between. For the CDR3, the DNA is TGTGCCAGCAGCTCAGTGGAGGGCGAGCAGTACTTC. Translating it yields CASSSVEGEQYF.

The rearrangement links TRBV6-5 to TRBJ1-2, with 8 positions matching TRBD1. The V and J ends lost 3 bases and 7 bases, in that order; junction bases with no gene match: 4. This CDR3 region has 13 residues. The germline CDR1 and CDR2 sequences are MNHEY and SVGAGI. CDR3 amino acids: CASSYAGGFGYTF. CDR3 nucleotides: TGTGCCAGCAGTTATGCAGGGGGCTTTGGCTACACCTTC.

In DNA, the CDR3 is TGTGCCATCAGTGAAGGACAGGGGTACAATGAGCAGTTCTTC. Translation gives CAISEGQGYNEQFF. The chain joins TRBV10-3 to TRBJ2-1; 9 positions agree with TRBD1. There are 14 residues in the CDR3. After removal of 3 bases from V and 4 bases from J, the junction contained 1 base not matched to a gene. Germline V lookup: CDR1 ENHRY, CDR2 SYGVKD.

The rearrangement links TRBV19 to TRBJ1-5; 8 bases match TRBD1. Germline V gene lookup returns CDR1 LNHDA and CDR2 SQIVND (reference sequence). J lost 0 bases, V lost 6 bases, and 1 base had no gene match. The CDR3 sequence is 14 residues long. For the CDR3, the DNA is TGTGCCAGTAGGCAGGGGGCTAGCAATCAGCCCCAGCATTTT. This codes for CASRQGASNQPQHF.

The gene calls are TRBV7-9 and TRBJ1-5; D call uncertain. Germline values: CDR1 SEHNR, CDR2 FQNEAQ (reference sequence). V lost 3 bases to trimming and J lost 1 base, with 7 bases between them. The CDR3 covers 14 residues. CDR3 sequence (DNA): TGTGCCAGCAGCTTCGTGCAGAGCAATCAGCCCCAGCATTTT. Its translation: CASSFVQSNQPQHF.

CDR3 sequence reads: CASSEPGGGEQYV. The CDR3 bases are TGCGCCAGCAGTGAACCAGGGGGAGGCGAGCAGTACGTC. This sequence joins TRBV10-2 and TRBJ2-7; D might be TRBD1 (7 bases). CDR3 size: 13 residues. Trimming took off 3 bases at V and 6 bases at J, with 12 bases between the two ends. The germline gives CDR1 WSHSY, CDR2 SAAADI.

This clone was recorded only once. This rearrangement joins TRBV29-1 to TRBJ2-3; maybe TRBD2 (7 bases). The CDR3 is 15 amino acids. Germline V lookup: CDR1 SQVTM, CDR2 ANQGSEA. V gave up 1 base and J gave up 5 bases, with 16 bases separating them. CDR3 protein: CSVEGQGRAQDTQYF. CDR3 nucleotide sequence: TGCAGCGTTGAAGGTCAGGGGAGGGCACAAGATACGCAGTATTTT.

In its sample, this clone was seen a few times. The gene calls are TRBV7-8 and TRBJ2-1; TRBD1 aligns across 10 bases. V trimming: 5 bases; J trimming: 7 bases; junction bases outside the gene matches: 11. Per the germline V gene, CDR1 is SGHVS and CDR2 is FQNEAQ. There are 16 residues in the CDR3. CDR3 region: CASSSPGQGFRNEQFF. Here the CDR3 DNA reads TGTGCCAGCAGCAGCCCGGGACAGGGGTTTAGGAATGAGCAGTTCTTC.

The V gene is TRBV25-1, the J gene TRBJ2-7; 7 nucleotides align to TRBD1. V gave up 7 bases and J gave up 0 bases; unmatched junction bases: 9. The CDR3 totals 15 residues. Germline V CDR1 and CDR2: MGHDK, SYGVNS. CDR3 residues: CASNKGGSSSYEQYF. As DNA, the CDR3 is TGTGCCAGCAATAAAGGGGGCAGTAGCTCCTACGAGCAGTACTTC.

The chain is built from TRBV14 and TRBJ1-3, with D possibly matching TRBD1 (5 bases). V lost 3 bases, J lost 0 bases, and 18 bases lay in between. This CDR3 has 18 residues. The germline CDR1 and CDR2 sequences are SGHDN and FVKESK. The chain's CDR3 is CASSQGLGGHRSGNTIYF. The CDR3 DNA follows: TGTGCCAGCAGCCAGGGACTCGGAGGACACCGCTCTGGAAACACCATATATTTT. Full variable domain (rest looked up from reference TRBV14 and TRBJ1-3): EAGVTQFPSHSVIEKGQTVTLRCDPISGHDNLYWYRRVMGKEIKFLLHFVKESKQDESGMPNNRFLAERTGGTYSTLKVQPAELEDSGVYFCASSQGLGGHRSGNTIYFGEGSWLTVV.

J is TRBJ2-1 and V is TRBV5-1, with 8 bases lining up with TRBD1. Germline CDR1 reads SGHRS; CDR2 reads YFSETQ. V gave up 7 bases and J gave up 4 bases; unmatched junction bases: 10. There are 15 residues in the CDR3. The CDR3 protein is CASFYGQGPYNEQFF. The CDR3 DNA sequence: TGCGCCAGCTTCTATGGACAGGGTCCTTACAATGAGCAGTTCTTC. The full variable domain, in which reference TRBV5-1 and TRBJ2-1 provide the parts outside the CDR3, is KAGVTQTPRYLIKTRGQQVTLSCSPISGHRSVSWYQQTPGQGLQFLFEYFSETQRNKGNFPGRFSGRQFSNSRSEMNVSTLELGDSALYLCASFYGQGPYNEQFFGPGTRLTVL.

This clone was seen a single time. This chain joins TRBV29-1 and TRBJ1-1, with D perhaps TRBD1 (6 bases). CDR3 length: 13 amino acids. The germline gives CDR1 SQVTM, CDR2 ANQGSEA. Trimming took off 3 bases at V and 0 bases at J, with 8 bases between the two ends. The CDR3 here is CSVDQGMNTEAFF. CDR3 coding DNA: TGCAGCGTTGATCAGGGGATGAACACTGAAGCTTTCTTT.

The J gene is TRBJ2-1, the V gene TRBV2; 10 positions agree with TRBD1. This CDR3 spans 14 amino acids. CDR1 SNHLY and CDR2 FYNNEI come from the germline V gene. The V and J ends lost 3 bases and 9 bases, in that order; junction bases with no gene match: 5. Here the CDR3 DNA reads TGTGCCAGCAGTGAGAGACAGGGGGCAAGTGAGCAGTTCTTC. Protein product: CASSERQGASEQFF.

The CDR3 reads CASSLRGPPRSSYNSPLHF. In nucleotides, the CDR3 is TGTGCCAGTAGTCTAAGGGGCCCCCCGAGGAGCTCCTATAATTCACCCCTCCACTTT. This chain joins TRBV19 and TRBJ1-6; D might be TRBD1 (5 bases). Germline lookup yields CDR1 LNHDA and CDR2 SQIVND (reference sequence). V dropped 5 bases and J dropped 0 bases, with 20 bases sitting between them. The CDR3 spans 19 residues.

This chain uses TRBV29-1 with TRBJ1-1; the D gene is possibly TRBD1 (6 bases). The CDR3 sequence is 14 residues long. Trimming left V 4 bases short and J 4 bases short, with 16 bases between. Germline CDR1 and CDR2: SQVTM and ANQGSEA. The CDR3 is CSVGGGALSTEAFF. Written as DNA, the CDR3 is TGCAGCGTTGGCGGGGGCGCCTTAAGCACTGAAGCTTTCTTT.

This chain links TRBV11-3 with TRBJ2-1, with 8 bases matching TRBD2. V lost 6 bases and J lost 8; bases outside the gene matches: 9. This CDR3 spans 14 amino acids. The germline CDR1 and CDR2 sequences are SGHNT and YENEEA. CDR3 sequence: CASSRGGPRDEQFF. CDR3 DNA sequence: TGTGCCAGCAGTCGGGGGGGCCCCAGGGATGAGCAGTTCTTC.

The chain recombines TRBV9 with TRBJ2-1; 8 bases agree with TRBD1. The CDR3 covers 17 residues. Losses at the gene ends were 4 bases for V and 2 bases for J; bases not matched to a gene: 11. CDR1 and CDR2 (germline): SGDLS, YYNGEE. The chain's CDR3 is CASSPLVRTGPYNEQFF. The CDR3 DNA sequence: TGTGCCAGCAGCCCCCTTGTAAGGACAGGGCCCTACAATGAGCAGTTCTTC. Complete variable domain (other parts from reference TRBV9 and TRBJ2-1): DSGVTQTPKHLITATGQRVTLRCSPRSGDLSVYWYQQSLDQGLQFLIQYYNGEERAKGNILERFSAQQFPDLHSELNLSSLELGDSALYFCASSPLVRTGPYNEQFFGPGTRLTVL.